The TCR beta chain under discussion was sequenced for a study of OX40 agonist ivuxolimab in advanced cancers. Across the whole study: Patients were dosed with the agonistic anti-OX40 (CD134) antibody ivuxolimab.

The V end was cut by 6 bases, the J end by 1 base, with 15 bases between. CDR1 and CDR2 (germline): SQVTM, ANQGSEA. This CDR3 has 15 amino acids. Study-level results: CD4+ T cells averaged fewer expanded clones than CD8+ T cells. Specificity for antigen went undetermined in the expanded peripheral T cells.

Patients who had autoimmune disease history or got systemic immunosuppression were left out. Measured with immunoSEQ multiplex PCR; TCRdb has only the in-frame clones, and not every one. This sample has 90,000 or so clones; more than 85% occur once, and the top ten carry around 2.5%. As regards this clone: Its antigen is still unknown.

V is TRBV29-1 and J is TRBJ2-2, with a weak D call TRBD1 (6 bases). This material consisted of CD4+ or CD8+ T cells sorted from blood, taken in a trial of the OX40 agonist ivuxolimab. The TCR was taken from an adult with an advanced solid tumor such as melanoma, head and neck, liver or kidney cancer. The CDR3 region has the DNA TGCAGCGTCGGCTCGAGGGACATGAACACCGGGGAGCTGTTTTTT. This translates into CSVGSRDMNTGELFF.